Shown below are 8 T cell receptor beta chains from a single sample sequenced in a study of OX40 agonist ivuxolimab in advanced cancers. Using immunoSEQ multiplex PCR, the repertoire was profiled, and TCRdb retains in-frame clones only, with some absent. Of approximately 15,000 clones in the sample, 90% to 95% were seen once. Material: CD4+ or CD8+ T cells sorted from blood, obtained in a trial of the OX40 agonist ivuxolimab. These receptors came from an adult with an advanced solid tumor such as melanoma, head and neck, liver or kidney cancer.

V is TRBV19 and J is TRBJ2-1; the D gene is possibly TRBD2 (6 bases). The CDR3 has 12 residues. V gave up 10 bases and J gave up 6 bases, with 13 bases separating them. Germline CDR1 and CDR2: LNHDA and SQIVND (reference sequence). This CDR3 is CATRLGGNEQFF. CDR3 coding DNA: TGTGCCACCCGACTAGGAGGCAATGAGCAGTTCTTC. Based on the CDR3 plus reference TRBV19 and TRBJ2-1, the full variable domain is DGGITQSPKYLFRKEGQNVTLSCEQNLNHDAMYWYRQDPGQGLRLIYYSQIVNDFQKGDIAEGYSVSREKKESFPLTVTSAQKNPTAFYLCATRLGGNEQFFGPGTRLTVL.

The chain is built from TRBV7-6 and TRBJ2-1; 7 bases line up with TRBD1. V dropped 5 bases and J dropped 6; count of bases not matched to a gene: 10. Per the germline V gene, CDR1 is SGHVS and CDR2 is FNYEAQ. The CDR3 totals 15 residues. CDR3 loop: CASSPDDREFNEQFF. The DNA of the CDR3 is TGTGCCAGCAGCCCAGATGACAGGGAGTTCAATGAGCAGTTCTTC.

The chain couples TRBV19 to TRBJ2-7, with D perhaps given as TRBD1 or TRBD2 (5 bases each). This CDR3 spans 13 amino acids. Per the germline V gene, CDR1 is LNHDA and CDR2 is SQIVND (reference sequence). Trimming took 4 bases from V and 6 from J, leaving 13 bases between them. This CDR3 reads CASSTVGTGEQYF. Written as DNA, the CDR3 is TGTGCCAGTAGTACTGTTGGGACCGGCGAGCAGTACTTC.

This chain joins TRBV7-9 and TRBJ1-4, with TRBD1 as a possible D gene (5 bases). Germline V gene sequence: CDR1 SEHNR, CDR2 FQNEAQ (reference sequence). The ends were cut back, 2 bases at V and 4 bases at J, with 23 bases in the middle. This CDR3 spans 19 amino acids. The CDR3 nucleotides read TGTGCCAGCAGCTTATCGGAAACTTTGGAGGGACGGAGTAATGAAAAACTGTTTTTT. Residues: CASSLSETLEGRSNEKLFF. Full variable domain (rest looked up from reference TRBV7-9 and TRBJ1-4): DTGVSQNPRHKITKRGQNVTFRCDPISEHNRLYWYRQTLGQGPEFLTYFQNEAQLEKSRLLSDRFSAERPKGSFSTLEIQRTEQGDSAMYLCASSLSETLEGRSNEKLFFGSGTQLSVL.

The chain is built from TRBV13 and TRBJ2-3, with TRBD1 matching 11 bases. The CDR3 is 17 residues long. J gave up 3 bases and V 6 bases, and 11 bases lay outside the gene matches. Germline CDR1 reads PRHDT; CDR2 reads FYEKMQ (reference sequence). The CDR3 protein is CASSYNTGTGGTDTQYF. As DNA, the CDR3 is TGTGCCAGCAGTTATAACACCGGGACAGGGGGAACAGATACGCAGTATTTT.

The gene calls are TRBV4-2 and TRBJ1-2; D perhaps matches TRBD1 (6 bases). This CDR3 region has 15 residues. The germline gives CDR1 LGHNA, CDR2 YNFKEQ. The V and J ends lost 0 bases and 5 bases respectively, with 13 bases between them. This CDR3 is CASSQEKAGAYGYTF. The CDR3 DNA follows: TGTGCCAGCAGCCAAGAGAAGGCAGGGGCTTATGGCTACACCTTC.

This chain joins TRBV7-9 and TRBJ1-1; D call uncertain. V dropped 3 bases and J dropped 7 bases, with 9 bases sitting between them. The CDR3 extends over 12 amino acids. The germline V gene encodes CDR1 SEHNR and CDR2 FQNEAQ (reference sequence). The DNA for the CDR3 is TGTGCCAGCAGCTTTATAGTGGGTGAAGCTTTCTTT. Protein: CASSFIVGEAFF.

Written as DNA, the CDR3 is TGTGCCAGCAACCCCGCGTCTCGGGGGATTAGCTCCTACGAGCAGTACTTC. Amino acid sequence: CASNPASRGISSYEQYF. This chain links TRBV5-5 with TRBJ2-7, with D maybe TRBD2 (6 bases). Germline V gene data show CDR1 as SGHKS and CDR2 as YYEKEE (reference sequence). The V gene lost 6 bases and the J gene lost 0 bases, with 22 bases spanning the gap. The CDR3 sequence is 17 residues long.